These T cell receptor beta chains were read from a single sample in a study of T cells in Graves' hyperthyroidism and ophthalmopathy. MiXCR, run by TCRdb on the multiplex PCR reads, gives a single entry per CDR3 protein. Here the sample spans fewer than 650,000 distinct CDR3 sequences, roughly 14% being singletons. Sequencing input: blood. These receptors came from a woman aged 25 to 45 with Graves' hyperthyroidism that later progressed to Graves' ophthalmopathy. The CDR3 runs from the conserved cysteine through the conserved F or W. The order of the fields is clone size, V gene, J gene, D gene, CDR3 DNA, CDR3 protein. D genes are given only for firm matches. Rows give clone size only sometimes, using once, few, many, or a class for an expanded clone.

clone size: NA; V gene: TRBV20-1; J gene: TRBJ1-5; D gene: NA; CDR3 DNA: TGCAGTGCTAGAGGGGGGAGCAATCTAAATCAGCCCCAGCATTTT; CDR3 protein: CSARGGSNLNQPQHF
clone size: NA; V gene: TRBV5-6; J gene: TRBJ2-1; D gene: TRBD2; CDR3 DNA: TGTGCCAGCAGCTTGCGCGGGAGGAGAAATGAGCAGTTCTTC; CDR3 protein: CASSLRGRRNEQFF
clone size: NA; V gene: TRBV7-6; J gene: TRBJ2-1; D gene: TRBD2; CDR3 DNA: TGTGCCAGCAGTCCACAGACTAGCGGGAATCAAATCGGGTACAATGAGCAGTTCTTC; CDR3 protein: CASSPQTSGNQIGYNEQFF
clone size: many; V gene: TRBV30; J gene: TRBJ1-1; D gene: NA; CDR3 DNA: TGTGCCTGGATCTGGAGGGGCGGTCAAACTGAAGCTTTCTTT; CDR3 protein: CAWIWRGGQTEAFF
clone size: NA; V gene: TRBV20-1; J gene: TRBJ2-7; D gene: TRBD2; CDR3 DNA: TGCAGTGCTCGAACTAGCGGGAGCGACGAGCAGTACTTC; CDR3 protein: CSARTSGSDEQYF
clone size: NA; V gene: TRBV5-8; J gene: TRBJ2-7; D gene: TRBD1; CDR3 DNA: TGTGCCAGCAGCCATGACAGGGGCAACGAGCAGTACTTC; CDR3 protein: CASSHDRGNEQYF
clone size: many; V gene: TRBV5-4; J gene: TRBJ2-3; D gene: TRBD2; CDR3 DNA: TGTGCCAGCAGCCCTAGCGGGTACACAGATACGCAGTATTTT; CDR3 protein: CASSPSGYTDTQYF
clone size: NA; V gene: TRBV28; J gene: TRBJ2-7; D gene: NA; CDR3 DNA: TGTGCCAACAGCAATATGGACCTGTCTTCCTACGAGCAGTACTTC; CDR3 protein: CANSNMDLSSYEQYF
clone size: many; V gene: TRBV7-6; J gene: TRBJ1-1; D gene: NA; CDR3 DNA: TGTGCCAGCAGCACGGACTTGAACACTGAAGCTTTCTTT; CDR3 protein: CASSTDLNTEAFF
clone size: many; V gene: TRBV2; J gene: TRBJ2-1; D gene: NA; CDR3 DNA: TGTGCCAGCAGTTCCGTTACAAGCTCCTACAATGAGCAGTTCTTC; CDR3 protein: CASSSVTSSYNEQFF
clone size: many; V gene: TRBV27; J gene: TRBJ2-3; D gene: TRBD2; CDR3 DNA: TGTGCCAGCATCGGTGGGGTTTCGCCTAGCGGGAGGGAAGATACGCAGTATTTT; CDR3 protein: CASIGGVSPSGREDTQYF
clone size: many; V gene: TRBV30; J gene: TRBJ2-2; D gene: NA; CDR3 DNA: TGTGCCTGGTTCGGGGCCACCGGGGCCGGGGAGCTGTTTTTT; CDR3 protein: CAWFGATGAGELFF
clone size: once; V gene: TRBV10-3; J gene: TRBJ2-7; D gene: NA; CDR3 DNA: TGTGCCATCAGTGAGGGAACTGCTTCCTACGAGCAGTACTTC; CDR3 protein: CAISEGTASYEQYF
clone size: few; V gene: TRBV18; J gene: TRBJ1-2; D gene: NA; CDR3 DNA: TGTGCCAGCTCACCAAACCGGGGCAGCTATGGCTACACCTTC; CDR3 protein: CASSPNRGSYGYTF
clone size: many; V gene: TRBV30; J gene: TRBJ2-7; D gene: NA; CDR3 DNA: TGTGCCTGGAGTGTAGTACCAGGGCTGTACGAGCAGTACTTC; CDR3 protein: CAWSVVPGLYEQYF
clone size: NA; V gene: TRBV28; J gene: TRBJ1-1; D gene: TRBD1; CDR3 DNA: TGTGCCAGCGGGGTAGTGACAGGGAGCACTGAAGCTTTCTTT; CDR3 protein: CASGVVTGSTEAFF
clone size: NA; V gene: TRBV6-2/TRBV6-3; J gene: TRBJ2-6; D gene: NA; CDR3 DNA: TGTGCCAGCAGAACCCACGGGGGCTCTGGGGCCAACGTCCTGACTTTC; CDR3 protein: CASRTHGGSGANVLTF
clone size: many; V gene: TRBV2; J gene: TRBJ1-1; D gene: NA; CDR3 DNA: TGTGCCAGCAGTTACACAGCTACTGAAGCTTTCTTT; CDR3 protein: CASSYTATEAFF
clone size: many; V gene: TRBV12-5; J gene: TRBJ2-2; D gene: TRBD1; CDR3 DNA: TGTGCTAGTGGCATACGCCGGGACAGATACACCGGGGAGCTGTTTTTT; CDR3 protein: CASGIRRDRYTGELFF
clone size: many; V gene: TRBV7-9; J gene: TRBJ2-7; D gene: NA; CDR3 DNA: TGTGCCAGCAGCTCGGGACGGATTTCCTACGAGCAGTACTTC; CDR3 protein: CASSSGRISYEQYF
clone size: NA; V gene: TRBV20-1; J gene: TRBJ1-6; D gene: TRBD1; CDR3 DNA: TGCAGTGCTAGTCAGGGGGTAAGGGGTTCACCCCTCCACTTT; CDR3 protein: CSASQGVRGSPLHF
clone size: many; V gene: TRBV11-3; J gene: TRBJ2-3; D gene: TRBD1; CDR3 DNA: TGTGCCAGCAGCTTGGAACAGGGGGCGGTTACGCAGTATTTT; CDR3 protein: CASSLEQGAVTQYF
clone size: many; V gene: TRBV20-1; J gene: TRBJ2-2; D gene: TRBD2; CDR3 DNA: TGCAGTGCCAGATTAAAGCTAGCGGCGAACACCGGGGAGCTGTTTTTT; CDR3 protein: CSARLKLAANTGELFF
clone size: many; V gene: TRBV30; J gene: TRBJ1-2; D gene: NA; CDR3 DNA: TGTGCCTGGAGTCCTAGTGGGGTGGGGCCTGGCTACACCTTC; CDR3 protein: CAWSPSGVGPGYTF
clone size: many; V gene: TRBV11-2; J gene: TRBJ2-2; D gene: NA; CDR3 DNA: TGTGCCAGCAGCCGAGGGGTGACGAACACCGGGGAGCTGTTTTTT; CDR3 protein: CASSRGVTNTGELFF
clone size: many; V gene: TRBV30; J gene: TRBJ1-4; D gene: NA; CDR3 DNA: TGTGCCTGGAGTGGGCGCTTTACGGGAACTAATGAAAAACTGTTTTTT; CDR3 protein: CAWSGRFTGTNEKLFF
clone size: NA; V gene: TRBV12-3/TRBV12-4; J gene: TRBJ1-5; D gene: TRBD1; CDR3 DNA: TGTGCCAGCAGTTGGACAGGGGACAATCAGCCCCAGCATTTT; CDR3 protein: CASSWTGDNQPQHF
clone size: many; V gene: TRBV20-1; J gene: TRBJ2-7; D gene: TRBD2; CDR3 DNA: TGCAGTGCTTGGGGGACTAGCGGCCAGCCCCCCCTGGAGCAGTACTTC; CDR3 protein: CSAWGTSGQPPLEQYF
clone size: many; V gene: TRBV24-1; J gene: TRBJ2-1; D gene: NA; CDR3 DNA: TGTGCCACCAGTGACCGTGAGGACAGCCCTTACAATGAGCAGTTCTTC; CDR3 protein: CATSDREDSPYNEQFF
clone size: few; V gene: TRBV6-1; J gene: TRBJ1-3; D gene: NA; CDR3 DNA: TGTGCCAGCCTCCACGGGGGAAACACCATATATTTT; CDR3 protein: CASLHGGNTIYF
clone size: many; V gene: TRBV12-3/TRBV12-4; J gene: TRBJ1-1; D gene: TRBD1; CDR3 DNA: TGTGCCAGCAGTCCCCGACAGGGGGCTTACACTGAAGCTTTCTTT; CDR3 protein: CASSPRQGAYTEAFF
clone size: many; V gene: TRBV12-3/TRBV12-4; J gene: TRBJ2-1; D gene: TRBD1; CDR3 DNA: TGTGCCAGCAGTTACAACCAGGGGGCCGGTGAGCAGTTCTTC; CDR3 protein: CASSYNQGAGEQFF
clone size: many; V gene: TRBV12-3/TRBV12-4; J gene: TRBJ2-7; D gene: NA; CDR3 DNA: TGTGCCAGCAGTGACAGAGCGTCCTACGAGCAGTACTTC; CDR3 protein: CASSDRASYEQYF
clone size: NA; V gene: TRBV20-1; J gene: TRBJ2-7; D gene: TRBD2; CDR3 DNA: TGCAGTGCTAAAACACTAGCGGGCGCCTACGAGCAGTACTTC; CDR3 protein: CSAKTLAGAYEQYF
clone size: many; V gene: TRBV7-9; J gene: TRBJ2-1; D gene: TRBD1; CDR3 DNA: TGTGCCAGCAGCTTAGCGGGGGACAGCCTGAGCTCCTACAATGAGCAGTTCTTC; CDR3 protein: CASSLAGDSLSSYNEQFF
clone size: many; V gene: TRBV6-2/TRBV6-3; J gene: TRBJ2-5; D gene: NA; CDR3 DNA: TGTGCCAGCAGTGACCGGGTAGGGGAGACCCAGTACTTC; CDR3 protein: CASSDRVGETQYF
clone size: many; V gene: TRBV11-2; J gene: TRBJ2-1; D gene: NA; CDR3 DNA: TGTGCCAGCAGCGCAGACTCCGAAAGCTACAATGAGCAGTTCTTC; CDR3 protein: CASSADSESYNEQFF
clone size: NA; V gene: TRBV7-9; J gene: TRBJ2-5; D gene: NA; CDR3 DNA: TGTGCCAGCAGCTTAGGTGTTAACAGGGAAGAGACCCAGTACTTC; CDR3 protein: CASSLGVNREETQYF
clone size: NA; V gene: TRBV6-2/TRBV6-3; J gene: TRBJ2-1; D gene: NA; CDR3 DNA: TGTGCCAGCAGTACCACTATTAACAATGAGCAGTTCTTC; CDR3 protein: CASSTTINNEQFF
clone size: few; V gene: TRBV20-1; J gene: TRBJ1-4; D gene: TRBD1; CDR3 DNA: TGCAGCGCCGGACAGGGGTCTGCAACTAATGAAAAACTGTTTTTT; CDR3 protein: CSAGQGSATNEKLFF
clone size: many; V gene: TRBV19; J gene: TRBJ2-6; D gene: NA; CDR3 DNA: TGTGCCAGTAGGAGGGACACGTACTCTGGGGCCAACGTCCTGACTTTC; CDR3 protein: CASRRDTYSGANVLTF